The 8 T cell receptor beta chains given below trace back to one sample, sequenced in a study of breast tumors, draining lymph nodes, adjacent tissues. Axillary draining lymph nodes of breast cancer patients supplied the node samples. TCRdb passed the multiplex PCR reads through MiXCR, listing each CDR3 protein once. The table lists approximately 300,000 distinct CDR3 sequences, under 35% of them singletons. The specimen was axillary lymph node tissue. Source of these receptors: a female donor with breast cancer. Some clones in this sample may be carry-over from other donors' samples.

This clonotype was counted at least ten times. V gene TRBV11-2 combines with J gene TRBJ2-7; possibly TRBD2 for D (5 bases). CDR1 and CDR2 from the germline V gene are SGHAT and FQNNGV. This CDR3 is built from 17 residues. V lost 6 bases to trimming and J lost 0 bases, with 21 bases between them. The CDR3 here is CASSFPLAGTFSYEQYF. Written as DNA, the CDR3 is TGTGCCAGCAGTTTCCCCCTAGCCGGCACCTTCTCCTACGAGCAGTACTTC.

The rearrangement uses TRBV10-3 and TRBJ2-6; D perhaps matches TRBD2 (5 bases). V lost 10 bases, J lost 0 bases, and 25 bases lay in between. This CDR3 contains 19 residues. From germline, CDR1 is ENHRY and CDR2 SYGVKD. The CDR3 sequence is CASSPDQRAGDSGANVLTF. The DNA for the CDR3 is TGTGCCAGCAGCCCGGACCAACGGGCCGGGGACTCTGGGGCCAACGTCCTGACTTTC.

This clonotype came up many times. V is TRBV7-8 and J is TRBJ2-5; 10 positions match TRBD1. The CDR3 is 18 residues long. Germline values: CDR1 SGHVS, CDR2 FQNEAQ. V lost 6 bases to trimming and J lost 2 bases; unmatched junction nucleotides: 15. The CDR3 loop reads CASSPTARDRGLQETQYF. Written as DNA, the CDR3 is TGTGCCAGCAGTCCTACCGCCCGGGACAGGGGACTTCAAGAGACCCAGTACTTC.

At least ten counts were recorded for this clonotype. This chain uses TRBV5-8 with TRBJ2-6; 8 positions match TRBD1. With 0 bases clipped from V and 2 bases from J, the junction kept 4 bases outside the gene matches. The CDR3 consists of 17 residues. CDR1 and CDR2 (germline): SGHTS, YDEGEE. For the CDR3, the DNA is TGTGCCAGCAGCTTGGGTCCAGGGGGCGCTGGGGCCAACGTCCTGACTTTC. As protein: CASSLGPGGAGANVLTF. The whole variable domain, filled in from reference TRBV5-8 and TRBJ2-6, reads EAGVTQSPTHLIKTRGQQATLRCSPISGHTSVYWYQQALGLGLQFLLWYDEGEERNRGNFPPRFSGRQFPNYSSELNVNALELEDSALYLCASSLGPGGAGANVLTFGAGSRLTVL.

This clonotype was counted between two and nine times. This could be a read error, since a much larger clone is one nucleotide away. This chain connects TRBV12-3 or TRBV12-4 to TRBJ2-1, with D possibly being TRBD2 (6 bases). There are 14 residues in the CDR3. V dropped 4 bases and J dropped 5 bases, with 12 bases sitting between them. The CDR3, as DNA: TGTGCCAGCAGTTGCGGGAACCTCAACAATGAGCAGTTCTTC. Protein sequence: CASSCGNLNNEQFF.

Of note for this clonotype: A much larger clone differs from this one at a single base, so this may be a read error. The CDR3 does not end in the conserved phenylalanine or tryptophan, so this is likely a read error. The J gene is TRBJ2-7, the V gene TRBV7-2; the D gene is possibly TRBD2 (6 bases). Germline assignment: CDR1 SGHTA and CDR2 FQGNSA. With 10 bases removed from V and 1 base from J, the gap between germline ends came to 17 bases. There are 14 residues in the CDR3. CDR3 in amino acids: CATSPYSGSYEQYL. The CDR3 DNA reads TGTGCCACTTCGCCGTATAGCGGTTCCTACGAGCAGTACCTC.

The chain is built from TRBV9 and TRBJ2-2; a possible D gene is TRBD2 (6 bases). V lost 0 bases, J lost 7 bases, and 10 bases lay in between. The CDR3 has 14 amino acids. Germline loops: CDR1 SGDLS, CDR2 YYNGEE. For the CDR3, the DNA is TGTGCCAGCAGCGTAGGGACGGGGGTCGGGGAGCTGTTTTTT. It translates to CASSVGTGVGELFF.

This clonotype was seen at least ten times. The V gene is TRBV5-6, the J gene TRBJ2-7; D gene ambiguous. The CDR3 length is 13 residues. V dropped 2 bases and J dropped 2 bases, with 8 bases sitting between them. Germline V lookup: CDR1 SGHDT, CDR2 YYEEEE. Here the CDR3 DNA reads TGTGCCAGCAGCTTTGGCAGCACCTACGAGCAGTACTTC. Translating it yields CASSFGSTYEQYF.